One T cell receptor (beta chain) is described in this entry. Its matching antigen is unknown. The deep-level immunoSEQ assay was used. Using immunoSEQ multiplex PCR, the repertoire was profiled, and TCRdb retains in-frame clones only, with some absent. The sample records millions of clones, approximately 94% being singletons. Naive CD8 isolation took CD45RO-negative cells positively selected for CCR7 and excluded terminally differentiated effector memory CD45RA+ cells. Trimming pared 4 bases from V and 10 bases from J, leaving 18 bases between. The CDR3 runs to 15 residues. This record comes from a study of shared clonotypes between healthy human individuals. Whole-study results and caveats: Relative to their counterparts shared across all four donors, non-shared clonotypes exhibited diminished generation probabilities. Roughly 5% of naive CD4 clonotypes were common to a few donors.

The sequencing input was naive CD8+ T cells sorted from blood. The clonotype comes from a man aged 18 to 29 in good health. The chain has TRBV5-3 and TRBJ1-6; possibly TRBD1 for D (5 bases). TRBV5-3 is an ORF, with its function uncertain. This CDR3 is CARSPVGQASSPLHF. The CDR3 DNA sequence: TGTGCCAGAAGCCCTGTGGGGCAGGCGAGCTCACCCCTCCACTTT.